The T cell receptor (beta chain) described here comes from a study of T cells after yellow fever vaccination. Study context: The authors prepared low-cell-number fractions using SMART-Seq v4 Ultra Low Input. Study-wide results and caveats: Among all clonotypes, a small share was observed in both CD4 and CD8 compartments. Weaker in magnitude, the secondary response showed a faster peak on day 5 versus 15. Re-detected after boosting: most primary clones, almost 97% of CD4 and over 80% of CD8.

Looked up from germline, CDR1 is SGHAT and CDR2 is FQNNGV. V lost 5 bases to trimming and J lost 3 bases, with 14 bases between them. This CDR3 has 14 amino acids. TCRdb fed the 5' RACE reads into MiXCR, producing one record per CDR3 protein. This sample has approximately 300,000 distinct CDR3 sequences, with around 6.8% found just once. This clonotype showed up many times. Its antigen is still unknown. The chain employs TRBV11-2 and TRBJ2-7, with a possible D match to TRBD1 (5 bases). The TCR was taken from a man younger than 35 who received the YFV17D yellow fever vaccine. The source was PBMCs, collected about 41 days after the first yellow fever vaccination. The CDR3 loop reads CASSAGFSLYEQYF. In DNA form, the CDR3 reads TGTGCCAGCAGCGCAGGGTTTTCCCTCTACGAGCAGTACTTC.